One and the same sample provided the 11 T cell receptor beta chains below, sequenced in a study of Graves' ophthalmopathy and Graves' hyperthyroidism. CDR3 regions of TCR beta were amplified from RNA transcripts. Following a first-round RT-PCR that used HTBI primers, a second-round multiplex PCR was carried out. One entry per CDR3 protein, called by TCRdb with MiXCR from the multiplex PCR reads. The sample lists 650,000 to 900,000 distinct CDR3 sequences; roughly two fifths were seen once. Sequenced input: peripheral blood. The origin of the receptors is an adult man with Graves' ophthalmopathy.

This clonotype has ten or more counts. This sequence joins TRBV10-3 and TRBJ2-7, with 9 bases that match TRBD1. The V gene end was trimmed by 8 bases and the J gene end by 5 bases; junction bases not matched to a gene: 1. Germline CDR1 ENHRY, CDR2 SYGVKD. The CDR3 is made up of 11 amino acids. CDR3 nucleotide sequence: TGTGCCATCCGACAGGGGGACGAGCAGTACTTC. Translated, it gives CAIRQGDEQYF.

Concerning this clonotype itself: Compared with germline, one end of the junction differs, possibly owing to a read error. CDR3 coding DNA: TGTGCCAGCAGTTTACCTGGCAATCAGCCCCAGCATTTT. Amino acids: CASSLPGNQPQHF. V is TRBV24-1 and J is TRBJ1-5; D remains unclear. This CDR3 contains 13 residues. Germline values: CDR1 KGHDR, CDR2 SFDVKD.

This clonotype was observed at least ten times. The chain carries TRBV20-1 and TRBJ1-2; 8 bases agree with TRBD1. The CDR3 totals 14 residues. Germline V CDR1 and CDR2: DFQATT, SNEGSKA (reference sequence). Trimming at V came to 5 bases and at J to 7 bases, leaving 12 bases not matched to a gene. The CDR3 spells CSARTQGESVGYTF. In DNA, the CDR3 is TGCAGTGCTCGAACACAGGGGGAATCTGTTGGCTACACCTTC.

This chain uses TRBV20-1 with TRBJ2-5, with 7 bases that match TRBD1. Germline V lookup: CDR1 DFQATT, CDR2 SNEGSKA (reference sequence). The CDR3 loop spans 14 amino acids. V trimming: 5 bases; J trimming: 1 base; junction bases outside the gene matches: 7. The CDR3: CSAVIGTAQETQYF. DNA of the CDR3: TGCAGTGCTGTAATCGGGACAGCCCAAGAGACCCAGTACTTC.

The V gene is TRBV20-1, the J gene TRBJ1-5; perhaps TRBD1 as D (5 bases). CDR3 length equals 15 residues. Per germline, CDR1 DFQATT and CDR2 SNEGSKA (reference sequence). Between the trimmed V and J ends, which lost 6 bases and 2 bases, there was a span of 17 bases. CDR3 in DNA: TGCAGTGCCTTCGACATTGGGGGTCGCAATCAGCCCCAGCATTTT. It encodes CSAFDIGGRNQPQHF.

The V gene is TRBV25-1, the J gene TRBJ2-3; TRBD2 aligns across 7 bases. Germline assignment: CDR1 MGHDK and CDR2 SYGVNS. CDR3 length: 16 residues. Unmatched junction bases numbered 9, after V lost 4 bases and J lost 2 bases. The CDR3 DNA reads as TGTGCCAGCAGTGTCGCTAGCGGAACTATCACAGATACGCAGTATTTT. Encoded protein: CASSVASGTITDTQYF.

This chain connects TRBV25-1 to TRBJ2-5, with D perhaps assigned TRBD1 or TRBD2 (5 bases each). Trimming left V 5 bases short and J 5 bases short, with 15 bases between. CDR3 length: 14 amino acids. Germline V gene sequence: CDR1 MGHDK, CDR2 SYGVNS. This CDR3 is CASSFHEGTETQYF. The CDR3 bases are TGTGCCAGCAGTTTTCATGAGGGGACGGAGACCCAGTACTTC.

The CDR3 DNA follows: TGTGCCACCAGTAACTTGGGAGGGGAGACCCAGTACTTC. This codes for CATSNLGGETQYF. The chain links TRBV24-1 to TRBJ2-5, with 7 bases that match TRBD2. The V and J ends lost 6 bases and 5 bases, in that order; junction bases with no gene match: 5. Germline CDR1 and CDR2: KGHDR and SFDVKD. This CDR3 is 13 amino acids long.

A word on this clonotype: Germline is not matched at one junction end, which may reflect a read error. Here the CDR3 DNA reads TGTGCCAGCAGCTTGTCCATCCTTGGGGGCACCGGGGAGCTGGTTTTT. It is translated as CASSLSILGGTGELVF. This sequence joins TRBV25-1 and TRBJ2-2, with D perhaps TRBD1 (6 bases). The germline V gene encodes CDR1 MGHDK and CDR2 SYGVNS. This CDR3 region has 16 residues.

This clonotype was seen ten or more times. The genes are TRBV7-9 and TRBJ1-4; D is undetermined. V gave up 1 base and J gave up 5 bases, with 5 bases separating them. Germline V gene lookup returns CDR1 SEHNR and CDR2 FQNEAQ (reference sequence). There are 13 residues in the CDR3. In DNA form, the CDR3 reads TGTGCCAGCAGCTTAGAAGGAAATGAAAAACTGTTTTTT. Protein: CASSLEGNEKLFF.

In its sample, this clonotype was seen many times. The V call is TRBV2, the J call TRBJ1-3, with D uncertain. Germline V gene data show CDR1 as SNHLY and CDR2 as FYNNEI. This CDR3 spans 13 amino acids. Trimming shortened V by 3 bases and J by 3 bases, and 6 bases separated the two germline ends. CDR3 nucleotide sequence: TGTGCCAGCAGTGAGGGCTATGGAAACACCATATATTTT. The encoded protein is CASSEGYGNTIYF.